This paragraph covers one T cell receptor beta chain sequence. Its antigen is still unknown. This entry comes from a study of CD8 T cells in Susac syndrome. Findings and caveats of the study: Expansion of clones was not seen in the CD4+ T cell repertoires of Susac syndrome.

The germline CDR1 and CDR2 sequences are DFQATT and SNEGSKA (reference sequence). This CDR3 has 13 residues. When the RNA was reverse transcribed, random hexamers were used with an input of about 0.5 to 1 ug. The method of amplification for TCR beta CDR3 was immunoSEQ multiplex PCR, covering 54 Vbeta and 13 Jbeta. TCRdb independently ran MiXCR on the immunoSEQ multiplex PCR reads; one entry per CDR3 protein. This table holds 150,000 to 200,000 distinct CDR3 sequences, 90% to 95% found once. Negative magnetic isolation gave CD8+ and CD4+ cells; FACS enriched CD8+ TEMRA. The chain combines TRBV20-1 with TRBJ1-1; unclear D gene. The source material was CD4+ T cells from PBMCs. The clonotype comes from a human donor with Susac syndrome. CDR3 DNA sequence: TGCTCCACAATAAGGGAGGCGAACACTGAAGCTTTCTTT. Translation: CSTIREANTEAFF.